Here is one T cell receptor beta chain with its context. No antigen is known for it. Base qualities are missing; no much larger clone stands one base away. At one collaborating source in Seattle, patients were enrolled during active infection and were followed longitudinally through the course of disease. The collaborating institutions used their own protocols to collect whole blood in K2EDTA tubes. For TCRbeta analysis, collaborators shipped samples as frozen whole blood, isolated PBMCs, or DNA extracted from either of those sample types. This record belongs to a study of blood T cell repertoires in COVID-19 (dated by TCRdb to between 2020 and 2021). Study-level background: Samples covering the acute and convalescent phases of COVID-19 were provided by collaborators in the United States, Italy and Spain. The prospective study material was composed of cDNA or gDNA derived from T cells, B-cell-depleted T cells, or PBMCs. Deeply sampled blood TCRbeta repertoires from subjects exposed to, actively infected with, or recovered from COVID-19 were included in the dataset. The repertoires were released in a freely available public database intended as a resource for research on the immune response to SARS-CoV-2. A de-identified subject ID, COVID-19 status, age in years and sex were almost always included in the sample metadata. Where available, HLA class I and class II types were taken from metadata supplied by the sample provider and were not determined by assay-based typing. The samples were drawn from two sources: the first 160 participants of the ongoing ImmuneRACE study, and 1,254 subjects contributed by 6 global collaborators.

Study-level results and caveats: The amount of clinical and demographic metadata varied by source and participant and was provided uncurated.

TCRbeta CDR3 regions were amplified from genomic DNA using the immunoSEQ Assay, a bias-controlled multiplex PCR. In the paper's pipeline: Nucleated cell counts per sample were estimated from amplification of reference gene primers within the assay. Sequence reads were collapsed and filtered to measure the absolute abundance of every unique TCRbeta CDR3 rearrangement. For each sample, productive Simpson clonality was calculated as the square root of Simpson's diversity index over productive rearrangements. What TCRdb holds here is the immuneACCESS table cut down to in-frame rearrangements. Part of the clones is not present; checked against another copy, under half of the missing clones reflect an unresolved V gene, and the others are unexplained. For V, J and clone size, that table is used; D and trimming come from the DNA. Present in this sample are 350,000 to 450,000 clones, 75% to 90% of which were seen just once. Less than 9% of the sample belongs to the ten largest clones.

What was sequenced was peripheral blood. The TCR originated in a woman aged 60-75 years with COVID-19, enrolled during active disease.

This receptor has the CDR3 CASSAGRQGSYYGYTF. The DNA reads as follows: TGTGCCAGCAGCGCAGGGAGACAGGGCTCTTACTATGGCTACACCTTC. The V gene is TRBV9 and the J gene is TRBJ1-2, with 7 bases in between that match TRBD1. The junction shows trimming of 3 bases on V and 3 bases on J, and the gene matches do not reach 11 bases of it. Measured from the cysteine to the phenylalanine, the CDR3 is 16 residues long. CDR3 DNA is the only sequence kept; it has 48 bases, read in frame from the first base. Per the germline V gene, SGDLS is the CDR1 and YYNGEE is the CDR2.